This T cell receptor (beta chain) was sequenced in a study of cytomegalovirus exposure and HLA in healthy donors. PCR amplification relied on 60 Vbeta primers (plus 13 Jbeta primers). TCRdb's table, derived via immunoSEQ multiplex PCR, lists solely in-frame clones and lacks some. The table lists more than 100,000 clones, more than 70% of them singletons. Looked up from germline, CDR1 is LGHNA and CDR2 is YNFKEQ. There are 16 residues in the CDR3. V lost 4 bases, J lost 4 bases, and 12 bases stayed unmatched. This TCR was recovered from a male donor in good health and CMV-seronegative. Source material: PBMCs. The chain links TRBV4-2 to TRBJ1-2; 7 nucleotides align to TRBD1. The CDR3 spells CASSPYAGQEGYGYTF. For the CDR3, the DNA is TGTGCCAGCAGCCCTTACGCCGGACAGGAGGGCTATGGCTACACCTTC.